These 3 T cell receptor beta chains came from one sample sequenced in a study of CD4 T cells in relation to SARS-CoV-2 and coronaviruses. Using immunoSEQ multiplex PCR, the repertoire was profiled, and TCRdb retains in-frame clones only, with some absent. The repertoire consists of about 22,000 clones, with around three quarters occurring once and the leading ten covering approximately 15%. For these receptors, no antigen is known. CD4+ T cells from unexposed donors were obtained before the COVID-19 pandemic (2011-2018). CD4+ T cells were isolated from the cells after 10 days of culture. The sequencing input was CD4+ T cells from PBMCs, cultured in vitro. The receptors come from a human donor in good health.

The gene calls are TRBV19 and TRBJ1-1; unclear D gene. Between the trimmed V and J ends, which lost 5 bases and 0 bases, there was a span of 10 bases. Looked up from germline, CDR1 is LNHDA and CDR2 is SQIVND (reference sequence). The length of the CDR3 is 14 residues. The CDR3 region has the DNA TGTGCCAGTAGTGAGGGATACATGAACACTGAAGCTTTCTTT. Translated, it gives CASSEGYMNTEAFF.

For the CDR3, the DNA is TGTGCCAGCAGCCAATCGGCTACAACTAATGAAAAACTGTTTTTT. Translation gives CASSQSATTNEKLFF. The chain carries TRBV16 and TRBJ1-4; unclear D gene. V was clipped by 0 bases and J by 0 bases, with 5 bases between them. The CDR3 contains 15 residues. Germline lookup yields CDR1 KGHSY and CDR2 FQNENV.

The chain links TRBV19 to TRBJ2-1; 8 nucleotides line up with TRBD2. V lost 2 bases to trimming and J lost 9 bases; unmatched junction nucleotides: 21. This CDR3 is built from 19 residues. The germline gives CDR1 LNHDA, CDR2 SQIVND (reference sequence). The CDR3 DNA follows: TGTGCCAGTAGTATATCCGGGGGGGCTAGGAGCGGGAGATCAGGTGAGCAGTTCTTC. Residues: CASSISGGARSGRSGEQFF.